Given below is one T cell receptor (beta chain) in context. Its target is unknown. These data are taken from a study of T cell responses to AZD1222 COVID-19 vaccine. Findings and caveats of the study: A reported finding is that nearly half of spike-specific TCRs target unmutated variant regions. Vaccine-associated CD4 TCRs spanned spike, dominant at 160-218 and 743-854.

The CDR3 is 15 residues long. Germline CDR1 reads LNHDA; CDR2 reads SQIVND (reference sequence). V was trimmed by 2 bases and J by 7 bases, leaving 15 bases between them. Measured with immunoSEQ multiplex PCR; TCRdb has only the in-frame clones, and not every one. The data show more than 85,000 clones, approximately 88% seen once. The gene calls are TRBV19 and TRBJ1-5; no reliable D call. The receptor comes from an adult in good health. The sample was peripheral blood, taken on day 0 of AZD1222 vaccination. CDR3 region: CASSITGNLGQPQHF. DNA of the CDR3: TGTGCCAGTAGTATAACTGGGAATCTAGGACAGCCCCAGCATTTT.